These T cell receptor beta chains were read from a single sample in a study of brain T cells in children with intractable seizures. The method was immunoSEQ multiplex PCR; TCRdb's version includes in-frame clones alone and lacks a portion of them. The sample gives around 340,000 clones, nearly 95% of which show up once; 4.5% to 7% is in the top ten. The sequencing here drew on peripheral blood, taken more than 4 months after surgery. These receptors came from a boy in the first two years of life with tuberous sclerosis and intractable seizures. Each CDR3 is given with its conserved first and last residue. D genes are given only for firm matches. The listing skips clone size in some rows; elsewhere it reads once, few, many or a size class.

D gene: NA
J gene: TRBJ1-2
clone size: NA
V gene: TRBV7-4
CDR3 DNA: TGTGCCAGCAGCACAACAGAAAAAGGGGGCTACACCTTC
CDR3 protein: CASSTTEKGGYTF

D gene: NA
J gene: TRBJ2-5
clone size: NA
V gene: TRBV4-1
CDR3 DNA: TGCGCCAGCAGCCAAGTTGGAAAGAAGCGGATAGGCCAAGAGACCCAGTACTTC
CDR3 protein: CASSQVGKKRIGQETQYF

D gene: NA
J gene: TRBJ1-1
clone size: NA
V gene: TRBV12-3/TRBV12-4
CDR3 DNA: TGTGCCAGCAGTTTTGTCGCTTCGGCTGAAGCTTTCTTT
CDR3 protein: CASSFVASAEAFF

D gene: NA
J gene: TRBJ1-2
clone size: NA
V gene: TRBV5-6
CDR3 DNA: TGTGCCAGCAGCTTGGTCCGAGGCGCTAACTATGGCTACACCTTC
CDR3 protein: CASSLVRGANYGYTF

D gene: NA
J gene: TRBJ2-7
clone size: NA
V gene: TRBV7-3
CDR3 DNA: TGTGCCAGCAGTACAGGAGCTGAGTACGAGCAGTACTTC
CDR3 protein: CASSTGAEYEQYF

D gene: NA
J gene: TRBJ1-1
clone size: few
V gene: TRBV11-2
CDR3 DNA: TGTGCCAGCAGCCCAAGGGGGGCAGGGGCGAACACTGAAGCTTTCTTT
CDR3 protein: CASSPRGAGANTEAFF

D gene: NA
J gene: TRBJ1-4
clone size: NA
V gene: TRBV27
CDR3 DNA: TGTGCCAGCAGCCCAGGTCGGGGGGGTGCTAATGAAAAACTGTTTTTT
CDR3 protein: CASSPGRGGANEKLFF

D gene: NA
J gene: TRBJ2-1
clone size: NA
V gene: TRBV19
CDR3 DNA: TGTGCCAGTAGTACACTAGCAGGGTTATACAATGAGCAGTTCTTC
CDR3 protein: CASSTLAGLYNEQFF

D gene: NA
J gene: TRBJ2-3
clone size: NA
V gene: TRBV7-9
CDR3 DNA: TGTGCCAGCAGCCCGACAGGGAGGGTTGGCACAGATACGCAGTATTTT
CDR3 protein: CASSPTGRVGTDTQYF

D gene: NA
J gene: TRBJ2-7
clone size: NA
V gene: TRBV6-5
CDR3 DNA: TGTGCCACCCACCCAGGGATAGGATACGAGCAGTACTTC
CDR3 protein: CATHPGIGYEQYF

D gene: NA
J gene: TRBJ1-1
clone size: NA
V gene: TRBV10-3
CDR3 DNA: TGTGCCATCAGTGAAGAGAGAACAGGCTCTGAAGCTTTCTTT
CDR3 protein: CAISEERTGSEAFF

D gene: TRBD1
J gene: TRBJ2-7
clone size: NA
V gene: TRBV2
CDR3 DNA: TGTGCCAGCTCGACAGGGGGATCCTACGAGCAGTACTTC
CDR3 protein: CASSTGGSYEQYF

D gene: TRBD1
J gene: TRBJ1-2
clone size: NA
V gene: TRBV29-1
CDR3 DNA: TGCAGCGTTGAGGATCCGGGACAGGGACTGATCTATGGCTACACCTTC
CDR3 protein: CSVEDPGQGLIYGYTF

D gene: TRBD1
J gene: TRBJ1-2
clone size: NA
V gene: TRBV6-5
CDR3 DNA: TGTGCCAGCAGTCTAACAGGGGGCTGGGGCTATGGCTACACCTTC
CDR3 protein: CASSLTGGWGYGYTF

D gene: TRBD2
J gene: TRBJ2-4
clone size: NA
V gene: TRBV7-2
CDR3 DNA: TGTGCCAGCAGCTTAGTTTCTAGCGGGGTGAACATTCAGTACTTC
CDR3 protein: CASSLVSSGVNIQYF

D gene: NA
J gene: TRBJ2-1
clone size: NA
V gene: TRBV12-3/TRBV12-4
CDR3 DNA: TGTGCCAGCAGACTAAGGAATGAGCAGTTCTTC
CDR3 protein: CASRLRNEQFF